This T cell receptor beta chain came from a study of T-cell memory formation after mild COVID-19. Overall study findings and caveats: CD4+ bias marked clones expanding day 15 to 37, unlike balanced contracting clones. The SARS-CoV-2 specificity of second-wave clones reaching peak at day 37 remained unverified. Some responding clones appeared in pre-infection memory, suggesting cross-reactive memory joined.

Employing constant-segment primers, 5'RACE generated TCR alpha and TCR beta cDNA libraries bearing sample barcodes and UMIs. Each CDR3 protein gets one entry after TCRdb re-called the 5' RACE reads with MiXCR. The sample yields approximately 410,000 distinct CDR3 sequences, 20% to 25% seen once. This clonotype came up a few times. Its antigen is currently unknown. The CDR3 runs to 15 residues. V lost 3 bases, J lost 2 bases, and 8 bases stayed unmatched. Germline loops: CDR1 DFQATT, CDR2 SNEGSKA (reference sequence). Sequenced material: PBMCs or a T cell subset sorted from them (not recorded which). The TCR comes from an adult woman who had mild COVID-19 (a few samples of this study predate the infection). Cell type and time point are not known. The chain employs TRBV20-1 and TRBJ2-3, with TRBD2 matching 7 bases. This chain's CDR3 is CSARGRERITDTQYF. The CDR3 nucleotides read TGCAGTGCTAGGGGGCGGGAGAGGATCACAGATACGCAGTATTTT.